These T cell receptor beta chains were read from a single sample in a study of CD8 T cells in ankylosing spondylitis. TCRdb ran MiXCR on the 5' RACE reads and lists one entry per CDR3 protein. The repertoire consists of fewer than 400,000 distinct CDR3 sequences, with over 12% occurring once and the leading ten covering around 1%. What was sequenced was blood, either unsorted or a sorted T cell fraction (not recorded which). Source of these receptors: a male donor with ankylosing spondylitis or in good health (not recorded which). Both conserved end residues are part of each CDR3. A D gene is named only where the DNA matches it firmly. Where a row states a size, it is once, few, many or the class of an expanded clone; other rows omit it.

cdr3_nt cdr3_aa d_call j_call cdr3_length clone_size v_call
TGTGCCAGCAGCAACCTCCAGGGGCCCGGGGAGCTGTTTTTT CASSNLQGPGELFF NA TRBJ2-2 14 NA TRBV7-2
TGTGCCAGCAGTGAAGCGGCCGGGGGACAGGGGTCCACCGCCTCCTACGAGCAGTACTTC CASSEAAGGQGSTASYEQYF TRBD1 TRBJ2-7 20 NA TRBV25-1
TGCAGACAAGCGGGGGGCTTTACAGATACGCAGTATTTT CRQAGGFTDTQYF TRBD2 TRBJ2-3 13 NA TRBV20-1
TGTGCCAGCAGCGGAGACAACGGACGTGGCTACACCTTC CASSGDNGRGYTF NA TRBJ1-2 13 few TRBV7-9
TGTGCCAGCAGTGGCTTCCCACTAGCGGGAGAGACCTACGAGCAGTACTTC CASSGFPLAGETYEQYF TRBD2 TRBJ2-7 17 once TRBV6-1
TGCAGTGCTAGAGGGCCGGGACAGGGGTCCTACGAGCAGTACTTC CSARGPGQGSYEQYF TRBD1 TRBJ2-7 15 NA TRBV20-1
TGCAGTGCTCCCTTCGGCGCAGATACGCAGTATTTT CSAPFGADTQYF NA TRBJ2-3 12 NA TRBV20-1
TGTGCCAGCAGTGCTTTCCGCAGGGACAAAAAAACAGATACGCAGTATTTT CASSAFRRDKKTDTQYF NA TRBJ2-3 17 NA TRBV2
TGCGCCAGCAGCCCCGGGACAGGGGGCTTCTTTAATGCTTTCTTT CASSPGTGGFFNAFF TRBD1 TRBJ1-1 15 few TRBV5-1
TGCGCCAGCAGCCCCGACGGGAGGGAGACCCAGTACTTC CASSPDGRETQYF TRBD2 TRBJ2-5 13 few TRBV5-1
TGCGCCAGCAGCGCCGGGACAGCTCTAGCCAAAAACATTCAGTACTTC CASSAGTALAKNIQYF TRBD1 TRBJ2-4 16 NA TRBV5-1
TGTGCCAGCTCACCACAGGGGGTGGAAGCTTTCTTT CASSPQGVEAFF NA TRBJ1-1 12 few TRBV18
TGCAGTGCGCAACAGGGGGCAGAGGGCTATGGCTACACCTTC CSAQQGAEGYGYTF TRBD1 TRBJ1-2 14 NA TRBV20-1
TGTGCCAGCAGCCCGGGGCATTACGAGCAGTACTTC CASSPGHYEQYF NA TRBJ2-7 12 few TRBV6-6
TGCGCCAGCAGCTTGGCCGCTAGCGGGAGTTCAGGGACCCAGTACTTC CASSLAASGSSGTQYF TRBD2 TRBJ2-5 16 NA TRBV5-1
TGTGCCACCAGTGGAGGCCGGGGGTACAATGAGCAGTTCTTC CATSGGRGYNEQFF NA TRBJ2-1 14 NA TRBV24-1
TGCGCCAGCAGCAAGGAACAGGGTCCCTCCTACGAGCAGTACTTC CASSKEQGPSYEQYF NA TRBJ2-7 15 NA TRBV5-1
TGCAGCGCCCTAGAACAGGGGGCAGTTGGAAAACTGTTTTTT CSALEQGAVGKLFF TRBD1 TRBJ1-4 14 NA TRBV29-1
TGTGCCAGCAGCCCCGCTAGCGCAGAGCAGTACTTC CASSPASAEQYF NA TRBJ2-7 12 few TRBV14
TGTGCCAGCAGCCAGGGCACCATACGACCCGGAGTGGGGAGCACTGAAGCTTTCTTT CASSQGTIRPGVGSTEAFF NA TRBJ1-1 19 few TRBV11-2
TGCGCCAGCAGCCAAGATGGGCTTTACGAGCAGTACTTC CASSQDGLYEQYF NA TRBJ2-7 13 few TRBV4-1
TGCAGTGCTAAAACTAGTTTCTACGAGCAGTACTTC CSAKTSFYEQYF NA TRBJ2-7 12 NA TRBV20-1
TGTGCCAGCAAGGTAACGAACACTGAAGCTTTCTTT CASKVTNTEAFF NA TRBJ1-1 12 few TRBV9
TGCAGCGGGATTACTTACTACGAGCAGTACTTC CSGITYYEQYF NA TRBJ2-7 11 NA TRBV29-1
TGCGCCAGCAGTGAAGGGACAGCCAGTCAAGAGACCCAGTACTTC CASSEGTASQETQYF TRBD1 TRBJ2-5 15 NA TRBV10-1
TGCAGCGTTGGTCCAGGGGATAATACCCAAGAGACCCAGTACTTC CSVGPGDNTQETQYF NA TRBJ2-5 15 few TRBV29-1
TGTGCCAGCAGCGTAGAAAGGGGGGGCACCGGGGAGCTGTTTTTT CASSVERGGTGELFF NA TRBJ2-2 15 NA TRBV9
TGTGCCAGCAGCACCCCGACAGGGGCCTACGAGCAGTACTTC CASSTPTGAYEQYF TRBD1 TRBJ2-7 14 NA TRBV5-4
TGCGCCAGCAGCTTGGAACAGGGAGACTATGGCTACACCTTC CASSLEQGDYGYTF NA TRBJ1-2 14 NA TRBV5-1
TGTGCCAGCGGTAACGGGAGGGAGGAGTACTTC CASGNGREEYF TRBD2 TRBJ2-7 11 NA TRBV6-6
TGTGCCAGCACCGCCGTTAGGGTAGCTTTCTTT CASTAVRVAFF NA TRBJ1-1 11 few TRBV12-3/TRBV12-4
TGCGCCAGCAGCTTCGACGGACTAAGCACAGATACGCAGTATTTT CASSFDGLSTDTQYF NA TRBJ2-3 15 NA TRBV5-1
TGTGCCAGCAGGACTAGCGGCGACTCTAGCACAGATACGCAGTATTTT CASRTSGDSSTDTQYF TRBD2 TRBJ2-3 16 NA TRBV18
TGTGCCAGCAGCCCTCCGCCCAGAACCGGGTTTTCGGGGGAAGATACGCAGTATTTT CASSPPPRTGFSGEDTQYF NA TRBJ2-3 19 few TRBV11-1
TGCGCCAGCAGCCTTGGCCGGGGGCAGCGGGGTGACAATGAGCAGTTCTTC CASSLGRGQRGDNEQFF NA TRBJ2-1 17 many TRBV5-1
TGCGCCAGCAGCTTAGTCCCCCCGGAGTACAATGAGCAGTTCTTC CASSLVPPEYNEQFF NA TRBJ2-1 15 NA TRBV5-1
TGTGCCTGGAGTCCTCTCCAGACTAGCCCCTCCTACAATGAGCAGTTCTTC CAWSPLQTSPSYNEQFF TRBD2 TRBJ2-1 17 many TRBV30
TGCAGCGTTGGAGCGGGGGGGCGTGAGACCCAGTACTTC CSVGAGGRETQYF TRBD2 TRBJ2-5 13 NA TRBV29-1
TGTGCCAGCAGCTCCGACAGGCCTGAAGCTTTCTTT CASSSDRPEAFF NA TRBJ1-1 12 NA TRBV6-6
TGCGCCAGCACCCGGGGAAGGGACAGCTTAGACACCGGGGAGCTGTTTTTT CASTRGRDSLDTGELFF TRBD1 TRBJ2-2 17 NA TRBV5-1
TGTGCCAGCAGTTTTCCAGGGGCCCCAAGGACCCAGTACTTC CASSFPGAPRTQYF NA TRBJ2-5 14 many TRBV12-3/TRBV12-4
TGTGCCAGCAGTCCCACTAGGAACACCGGGGAGCTGTTTTTT CASSPTRNTGELFF NA TRBJ2-2 14 many TRBV12-3/TRBV12-4
TGCGCCAGCAGCTTGGAAGCGGGAGGGGCCGAGCAGTACTTC CASSLEAGGAEQYF TRBD2 TRBJ2-7 14 few TRBV5-1
TGTGCCAGCAGCCAACATGTGGGGGGCACTGAAGCTTTCTTT CASSQHVGGTEAFF NA TRBJ1-1 14 few TRBV14
TGTGCCAGCAGTTTAATCTCATCTACCGAGCAGTACTTC CASSLISSTEQYF NA TRBJ2-7 13 few TRBV12-3/TRBV12-4
TGTGCCAGCAGCTCGTGGGAAGGGAACACCGGGGAGCTGTTTTTT CASSSWEGNTGELFF NA TRBJ2-2 15 NA TRBV7-2
TGTGCCAGCAGCTTAGGATACGGACAGGGGTCAGCAGATACGCAGTATTTT CASSLGYGQGSADTQYF TRBD1 TRBJ2-3 17 NA TRBV7-8
TGTGCCATCAGTTTAGGGACCGCTAGCACTGGAAACACCATATATTTT CAISLGTASTGNTIYF NA TRBJ1-3 16 few TRBV10-3
TGTGCCATCAGTGCTAGCCCTTACAATGAGCAGTTCTTC CAISASPYNEQFF NA TRBJ2-1 13 NA TRBV10-3
TGTGCCACCAGTGATTTGATCACAGGGGGCCTAAAGACCCAGTACTTC CATSDLITGGLKTQYF TRBD1 TRBJ2-5 16 many TRBV24-1